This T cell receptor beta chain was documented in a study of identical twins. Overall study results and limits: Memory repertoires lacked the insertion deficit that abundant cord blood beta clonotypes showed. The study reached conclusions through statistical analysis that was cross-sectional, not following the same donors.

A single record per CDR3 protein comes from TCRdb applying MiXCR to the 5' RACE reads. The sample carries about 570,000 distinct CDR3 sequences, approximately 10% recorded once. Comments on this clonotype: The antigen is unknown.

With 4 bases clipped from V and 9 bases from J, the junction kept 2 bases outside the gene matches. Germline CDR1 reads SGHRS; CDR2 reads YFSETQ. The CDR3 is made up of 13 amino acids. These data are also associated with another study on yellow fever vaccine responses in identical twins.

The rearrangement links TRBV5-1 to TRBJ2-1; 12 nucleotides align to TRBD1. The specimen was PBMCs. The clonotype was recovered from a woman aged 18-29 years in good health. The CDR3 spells CASSGTGGVEQFF. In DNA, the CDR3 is TGCGCCAGCAGCGGGACAGGGGGCGTTGAGCAGTTCTTC.